Each of the 28 T cell receptor beta chains below was sequenced from the same sample in a study of T cell responses to AZD1222 COVID-19 vaccine. Profiled with immunoSEQ multiplex PCR; TCRdb holds only in-frame clones, not every one. The table has fewer than 200,000 clones, roughly 92% seen once. The source material was peripheral blood, sampled on day 0 of AZD1222 vaccination. The receptors were gathered from an adult in good health.

This rearrangement joins TRBV5-5 to TRBJ2-7; D perhaps matches TRBD2 (6 bases). V lost 0 bases and J 3 bases, leaving 10 bases between the germline ends. CDR3 length equals 14 residues. Germline V gene lookup returns CDR1 SGHKS and CDR2 YYEKEE (reference sequence). CDR3 nucleotide sequence: TGTGCCAGCAGCTTGGTTTCCGGGAGCTACGAGCAGTACTTC. Amino acids: CASSLVSGSYEQYF. Together with reference TRBV5-5 and TRBJ2-7, the CDR3 gives the full variable domain: DAGVTQSPTHLIKTRGQQVTLRCSPISGHKSVSWYQQVLGQGPQFIFQYYEKEERGRGNFPDRFSARQFPNYSSELNVNALLLGDSALYLCASSLVSGSYEQYFGPGTRLTVT.

CDR3 amino acids: CASSFQWGDEQYF. The CDR3, as DNA: TGTGCCAGTAGTTTTCAGTGGGGGGACGAGCAGTACTTC. The gene calls are TRBV19 and TRBJ2-7; maybe TRBD2 (6 bases). CDR3 length: 13 residues. Trimming took 5 bases from V and 5 from J, leaving 13 bases between them. Germline V gene data show CDR1 as LNHDA and CDR2 as SQIVND (reference sequence).

The J gene is TRBJ1-1, the V gene TRBV5-1; possibly TRBD1 for D (5 bases). The CDR3 sequence is 14 residues long. V was clipped by 5 bases and J by 5 bases, with 16 bases between them. Germline assignment: CDR1 SGHRS and CDR2 YFSETQ. DNA for the CDR3: TGCGCCAGCAGATGGCGCGGAGAGGGGACTGAAGCTTTCTTT. It encodes CASRWRGEGTEAFF.

The genes are TRBV21-1 and TRBJ2-5; no DNA check was done on the table's D call, TRBD2. TRBV21-1 is shown as a pseudogene. This CDR3 is built from 15 residues. The CDR3 coding sequence is TGTGCCAGCAGCAAAGGGACTAGCGGGGTGAAGACCCAGTACTTC. Its translation is CASSKGTSGVKTQYF.

The chain is built from TRBV7-3 and TRBJ2-1; D could derive from TRBD1 or TRBD2 (7 bases each). Germline assignment: CDR1 SGHTA and CDR2 FQGTGA. There are 13 residues in the CDR3. The V gene lost 3 bases and the J gene lost 8 bases, with 11 bases spanning the gap. DNA for the CDR3: TGTGCCAGCAGCTTCTCAGGGGGGGATGAGCAGTTCTTC. Encoded protein: CASSFSGGDEQFF.

The chain uses TRBV27 and TRBJ2-1; maybe TRBD2 (6 bases). Looked up from germline, CDR1 is MNHEY and CDR2 is SMNVEV (reference sequence). The germline V and J ends were trimmed by 7 bases and 7 bases, with 23 bases remaining between them. The CDR3 has 16 amino acids. CDR3 DNA: TGTGCCAGCAAAACCGCGACTCGCGGGAATTCTAATGAGCAGTTCTTC. Its protein product is CASKTATRGNSNEQFF.

The J gene is TRBJ1-2, the V gene TRBV2, with 9 bases matching TRBD1. This CDR3 contains 14 residues. Germline V gene lookup returns CDR1 SNHLY and CDR2 FYNNEI. Trimming at V came to 2 bases and at J to 5 bases, leaving 3 bases not matched to a gene. The CDR3 coding sequence is TGTGCCAGCAGTGAATGGGACAGGGCGTATGGCTACACCTTC. Its translation: CASSEWDRAYGYTF.

This clone was detected only once. The genes are TRBV7-6 and TRBJ1-5, with D perhaps TRBD1 (5 bases). V shed 0 bases and J shed 4 bases, with 13 bases lying between them. In germline, CDR1 is SGHVS, CDR2 FNYEAQ. CDR3 length equals 16 residues. CDR3 bases: TGTGCCAGCAGCTTAGCCCCGGGGGGGACGAATCAGCCCCAGCATTTT. Translation: CASSLAPGGTNQPQHF.

This clone was picked up one time. V gene TRBV12-3 or TRBV12-4 combines with J gene TRBJ2-3, with D unclear. Trimming left V 6 bases short and J 3 bases short, with 7 bases between. This CDR3 has 12 residues. The CDR3 bases are TGTGCCAGCAGATATATAACAGATACGCAGTATTTT. Translation: CASRYITDTQYF.

The chain links TRBV14 to TRBJ1-1; a possible D gene is TRBD1 (5 bases). This CDR3 is built from 15 residues. The germline V gene has CDR1 SGHDN and CDR2 FVKESK. Trimming cost V 0 bases and J 7 bases, with 15 bases left between them. The chain's CDR3 is CASSQDSIGTSEAFF. The DNA of the CDR3 is TGTGCCAGCAGCCAAGATTCGATAGGGACCAGTGAAGCTTTCTTT.

This chain connects TRBV6-5 to TRBJ1-5; no reliable D call. V was trimmed by 6 bases and J by 8 bases, leaving 14 bases between them. Germline values: CDR1 MNHEY, CDR2 SVGAGI. The CDR3 runs 13 residues. CDR3 amino acids: CASREAAIKPQHF. The CDR3 nucleotides read TGTGCCAGCAGAGAGGCGGCTATCAAGCCCCAGCATTTT.

This rearrangement joins TRBV6-5 to TRBJ1-1, with no clear D. V lost 8 bases and J 7 bases, leaving 20 bases between the germline ends. The CDR3 totals 14 residues. The germline CDR1 and CDR2 sequences are MNHEY and SVGAGI. The CDR3: CASRTPAGRNEAFF. The CDR3 nucleotides read TGTGCCAGCCGAACTCCCGCGGGTCGAAATGAAGCTTTCTTT.

The rearrangement links TRBV10-2 to TRBJ2-7, with TRBD1 matching over 7 bases. J lost 4 bases, V lost 7 bases, and 10 bases had no gene match. The germline CDR1 and CDR2 sequences are WSHSY and SAAADI. The CDR3 sequence is 14 residues long. DNA for the CDR3: TGCGCCAGCACCCGAACCAGGGGGAAATACGAGCAGTACTTC. Protein: CASTRTRGKYEQYF.

Here the CDR3 DNA reads TGTGCCAGTTCGAAGGGCGCAGGGGTTTCACCCCTCCACTTT. It specifies CASSKGAGVSPLHF. J is TRBJ1-6 and V is TRBV7-9; TRBD1 might be the D (6 bases). The germline V gene has CDR1 SEHNR and CDR2 FQNEAQ (reference sequence). The CDR3 covers 14 residues. The V and J ends lost 9 bases and 9 bases respectively, with 18 bases between them.

The chain is built from TRBV5-4 and TRBJ1-3; D gene uncertain. The V end lost 4 bases, the J end lost 8 bases, and 16 bases lay between the germline ends. Per the germline V gene, CDR1 is SGHNT and CDR2 is YYREEE (reference sequence). The CDR3 spans 14 residues. CDR3 coding DNA: TGTGCCAGCAGCCCCGACCCCCGATTGGACACCATATATTTT. Translation gives CASSPDPRLDTIYF.

The V gene is TRBV5-1, the J gene TRBJ2-6, with 10 bases identical to TRBD1. Germline V lookup: CDR1 SGHRS, CDR2 YFSETQ. The CDR3 covers 18 residues. V was clipped by 2 bases and J by 0 bases; unmatched bases: 5. CDR3 sequence (DNA): TGCGCCAGCAGCTTAGCCGGGACAGGGGCCTCTGGGGCCAACGTCCTGACTTTC. Residues: CASSLAGTGASGANVLTF.

This rearrangement joins TRBV29-1 to TRBJ1-1; unclear D gene. Trimming stripped 4 bases from V and 0 bases from J, with 6 bases between. CDR1 is SQVTM and CDR2 is ANQGSEA in the germline V gene. The CDR3 consists of 12 residues. The CDR3 DNA follows: TGCAGCGTTGTTGGCATGAACACTGAAGCTTTCTTT. Protein sequence: CSVVGMNTEAFF.

The J gene is TRBJ1-6, the V gene TRBV7-3, with D hard to call. Germline V lookup: CDR1 SGHTA, CDR2 FQGTGA. The CDR3 length is 15 residues. The V end lost 2 bases, the J end lost 5 bases, and 10 bases lay between the germline ends. CDR3 amino acids: CASSLEGLNNSPLHF. The CDR3 DNA is TGTGCCAGCAGCTTAGAGGGCCTGAATAATTCACCCCTCCACTTT.

This chain links TRBV6-1 with TRBJ1-1, with D possibly being TRBD1 (5 bases). The CDR3 length is 13 residues. V lost 2 bases and J 4 bases, leaving 8 bases between the germline ends. Germline V gene lookup returns CDR1 MNHNS and CDR2 SASEGT. CDR3 in amino acids: CASSEQGSTEAFF. The DNA for the CDR3 is TGTGCCAGCAGTGAACAGGGAAGCACTGAAGCTTTCTTT.

The genes are TRBV2 and TRBJ1-1; D not resolved. Germline V gene data show CDR1 as SNHLY and CDR2 as FYNNEI. The CDR3 runs 14 residues. V gave up 3 bases and J gave up 1 base, with 9 bases separating them. CDR3 residues: CASSDGYQNTEAFF. The CDR3 region has the DNA TGTGCCAGCAGTGATGGTTACCAGAACACTGAAGCTTTCTTT. Together with reference TRBV2 and TRBJ1-1, the CDR3 gives the full variable domain: EPEVTQTPSHQVTQMGQEVILRCVPISNHLYFYWYRQILGQKVEFLVSFYNNEISEKSEIFDDQFSVERPDGSNFTLKIRSTKLEDSAMYFCASSDGYQNTEAFFGQGTRLTVV.

V usage is TRBV18 and J usage is TRBJ1-2; D gene unclear. V was shortened by 5 bases and J by 2 bases, with 9 bases between the two germline ends. CDR1 is KGHSH, CDR2 LQKENI, per germline. The CDR3 sequence is 13 residues long. CDR3 loop: CASSAGENYGYTF. DNA of the CDR3: TGTGCCAGCTCAGCGGGAGAGAACTATGGCTACACCTTC.

In its sample, this clone was seen a few times. The chain recombines TRBV27 with TRBJ1-5; D remains ambiguous. Between the trimmed V and J ends, which lost 10 bases and 4 bases, there was a span of 17 bases. Germline V CDR1 and CDR2: MNHEY, SMNVEV (reference sequence). The CDR3 is made up of 14 amino acids. CDR3 protein: CATQTGYGNQPQHF. The CDR3 region has the DNA TGTGCCACCCAGACTGGGTACGGTAATCAGCCCCAGCATTTT.

This clone appeared once. The J gene is TRBJ2-6, the V gene TRBV7-2; weak D call: TRBD2 (6 bases). Germline lookup yields CDR1 SGHTA and CDR2 FQGNSA. V was cut by 0 bases and J by 1 base, with 13 bases left in between. This CDR3 region has 18 residues. The CDR3 DNA is TGTGCCAGCAGCTTAGCGGCCTTGCGGGGTTCTGGGGCCAACGTCCTGACTTTC. It is translated as CASSLAALRGSGANVLTF.

The chain couples TRBV4-3 to TRBJ2-7; 8 nucleotides align to TRBD1. Per the germline V gene, CDR1 is LGHNA and CDR2 is YSLEER. The CDR3 has 15 residues. Losses at the gene ends were 0 bases for V and 6 bases for J; bases not matched to a gene: 7. The CDR3, as DNA: TGCGCCAGCAGCCAAGACCACAGGACAGGGTTCGAGCAGTACTTC. Residues: CASSQDHRTGFEQYF.

The chain joins TRBV11-2 to TRBJ1-3; D is perhaps TRBD1 (6 bases). The CDR3 covers 15 residues. Germline CDR1 reads SGHAT; CDR2 reads FQNNGV. V lost 5 bases, J lost 2 bases, and 13 bases lay in between. Here the CDR3 DNA reads TGTGCCAGCAGCCCAGATAGGGGGGCTGGAAACACCATATATTTT. Translation gives CASSPDRGAGNTIYF.

The genes are TRBV12-5 and TRBJ1-5, with 9 positions matching TRBD1. Per the germline V gene, CDR1 is LGHNT and CDR2 is FRNRAP. Losses at the gene ends were 1 base for V and 9 bases for J; bases not matched to a gene: 10. This CDR3 has 16 amino acids. This CDR3 reads CASGLAGQGRMRPQHF. The CDR3 coding sequence is TGTGCTAGTGGTTTGGCTGGACAGGGGAGGATGCGGCCCCAGCATTTT.

This clone is a singleton in its sample. This chain connects TRBV11-3 to TRBJ2-3; TRBD2 matches at 7 bases. The CDR3 sequence is 14 residues long. Germline V lookup: CDR1 SGHNT, CDR2 YENEEA. The V and J ends lost 2 bases and 4 bases, in that order; junction bases with no gene match: 3. The CDR3: CASSLIGLADTQYF. In nucleotides, the CDR3 is TGTGCCAGCAGCTTAATTGGACTAGCAGATACGCAGTATTTT.

The chain is built from TRBV19 and TRBJ2-7; D remains ambiguous. This CDR3 has 12 amino acids. The germline gives CDR1 LNHDA, CDR2 SQIVND (reference sequence). V dropped 5 bases and J dropped 3 bases, with 8 bases sitting between them. As DNA, the CDR3 is TGTGCCAGTAGTGGTTTGGGCTACGAGCAGTACTTC. Its translation is CASSGLGYEQYF.